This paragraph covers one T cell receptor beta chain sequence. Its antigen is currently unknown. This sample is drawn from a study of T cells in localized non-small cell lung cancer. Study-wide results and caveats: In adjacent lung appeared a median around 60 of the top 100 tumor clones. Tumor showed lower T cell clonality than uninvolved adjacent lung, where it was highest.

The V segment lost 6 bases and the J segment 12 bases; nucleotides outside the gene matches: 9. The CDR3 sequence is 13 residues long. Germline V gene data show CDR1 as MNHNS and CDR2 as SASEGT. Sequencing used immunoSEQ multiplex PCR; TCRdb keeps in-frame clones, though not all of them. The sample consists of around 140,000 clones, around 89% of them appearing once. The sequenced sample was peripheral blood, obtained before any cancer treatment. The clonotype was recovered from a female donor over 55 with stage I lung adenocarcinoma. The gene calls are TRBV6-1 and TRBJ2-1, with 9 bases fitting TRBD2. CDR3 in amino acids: CASSLIAGEGQFF. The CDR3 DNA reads TGTGCCAGCAGCCTAATAGCGGGAGAGGGGCAGTTCTTC.